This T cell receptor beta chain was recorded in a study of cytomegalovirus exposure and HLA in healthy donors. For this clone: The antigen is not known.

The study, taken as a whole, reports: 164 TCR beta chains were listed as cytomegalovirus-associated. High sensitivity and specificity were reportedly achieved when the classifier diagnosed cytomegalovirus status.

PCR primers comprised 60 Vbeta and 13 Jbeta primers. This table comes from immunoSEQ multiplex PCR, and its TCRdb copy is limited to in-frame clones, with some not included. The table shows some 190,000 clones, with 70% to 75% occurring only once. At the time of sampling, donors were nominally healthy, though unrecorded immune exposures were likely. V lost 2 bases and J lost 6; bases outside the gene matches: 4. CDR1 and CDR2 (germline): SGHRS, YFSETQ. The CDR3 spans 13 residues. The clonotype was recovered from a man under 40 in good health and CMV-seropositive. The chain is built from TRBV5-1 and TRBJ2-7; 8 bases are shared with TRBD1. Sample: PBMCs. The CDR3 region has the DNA TGCGCCAGCAGCTTTGCAGGGGGCTTCGAGCAGTACTTC. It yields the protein CASSFAGGFEQYF.